The clone carrying this T cell receptor (beta chain) showed up just a few times. This record comes from a study of blood T cells in healthy people across ages. The CDR3 spans 14 residues. With 4 bases clipped from V and 7 bases from J, the junction kept 4 bases outside the gene matches. The V gene's germline CDR1 is SEHNR and CDR2 FQNEAQ (reference sequence). Sample-barcoded 5' priming and a J-beta primer mix drove a second PCR of about 6 to 12 cycles. TCRdb reanalysed the 5' RACE reads using MiXCR and keeps one entry per CDR3 protein. The table includes roughly 800,000 distinct CDR3 sequences, roughly 25% detected once. The data also belong to a second study, concerning T cells of mothers and their children.

The rearrangement joins TRBV7-9 to TRBJ1-4; TRBD1 matches at 9 bases. Material: blood. The sequence came from a boy between 10 and 17 years old in good health. The CDR3 region has the DNA TGTGCCAGCAGCTCGGGACAGGGTGTTGAAAAACTGTTTTTT. This gives the protein CASSSGQGVEKLFF.